The 4 T cell receptor beta chains below come from one sample, sequenced in a study of response to subunit inactivated influenza vaccine. MiXCR, applied by TCRdb to the RT-PCR reads, yields one record per CDR3 protein. Among roughly 150,000 distinct CDR3 sequences listed, roughly 11% were seen once. The specimen comprised non-naive T cells sorted from PBMCs, sampled roughly 47 days after vaccination. All receptors derive from a middle-aged man who received an inactivated influenza vaccine.

This clonotype was seen many times. The V gene is TRBV6-1, the J gene TRBJ2-3, with D tentatively TRBD1 (6 bases). CDR1 is MNHNS, CDR2 SASEGT, per germline. The CDR3 covers 14 residues. The V and J ends lost 5 bases and 2 bases respectively, with 11 bases between them. CDR3 bases: TGTGCCAGCAGTCCCCAGGGGTTCACAGATACGCAGTATTTT. It specifies CASSPQGFTDTQYF.

This clonotype appeared many times. The chain links TRBV5-1 to TRBJ2-5, with D unclear. The CDR3 sequence is 14 residues long. Germline V lookup: CDR1 SGHRS, CDR2 YFSETQ. The V and J ends lost 1 base and 0 bases respectively, with 7 bases between them. For the CDR3, the DNA is TGCGCCAGCAGCTTGAATCAGTACCAAGAGACCCAGTACTTC. Protein product: CASSLNQYQETQYF.

This clonotype was observed many times. CDR3 in DNA: TGCGCCAGCAGCCAACAGGGAACGGGGCAGTTCTTC. This translates into CASSQQGTGQFF. The chain employs TRBV4-3 and TRBJ2-1; D possibly corresponds to TRBD1 (5 bases). The CDR3 loop spans 12 amino acids. CDR1 and CDR2 (germline): LGHNA, YSLEER. V was clipped by 2 bases and J by 12 bases, with 11 bases between them.

This clonotype was observed a few times. This chain uses TRBV15 with TRBJ2-3; the D call may be TRBD1 or TRBD2 (5 bases each). Trimming took 3 bases from V and 1 from J, leaving 11 bases between them. This CDR3 spans 15 amino acids. Germline values: CDR1 LNHNV, CDR2 YYDKDF (reference sequence). Here the CDR3 reads CATSRGQGGTDTQYF. In DNA, the CDR3 is TGTGCCACCAGCAGGGGTCAGGGAGGCACAGATACGCAGTATTTT.